This T cell receptor beta chain is drawn from a study of post-analysis software for immune sequencing data. At the level of the study: In terms of disease course, relapsing-remitting, secondary progressive and progressive-relapsing multiple sclerosis were included.

Unique molecular identifiers tagged the TCR beta cDNA libraries. MiXCR was run by TCRdb on the PCR reads, yielding one entry per CDR3 protein. The profile covers about 680,000 distinct CDR3 sequences, with approximately 60% appearing a single time and around 11% taken by the ten largest. Findings and caveats of the study: With TRBV5-6, TRBV5-1 and TRBV20-1 included, about five TRBV segments were more frequent in patients than in controls. Controls' normalized Chao1 diversity significantly exceeded that of multiple sclerosis patients.

The germline gives CDR1 LGHDT, CDR2 YNNKEL (reference sequence). With 4 bases clipped from V and 0 bases from J, the junction kept 12 bases outside the gene matches. The CDR3 totals 17 residues. Only a few counts were recorded for this clonotype. No antigen is known for it. The J gene is TRBJ2-7, the V gene TRBV3-1, with 7 bases identical to TRBD1. The TCR sequence derives from a girl aged 2 to 10 with multiple sclerosis. The sequenced sample consisted of blood. The DNA for the CDR3 is TGTGCCAGCAGCCTCGGAACGGACAGGTTCCGCTCCTACGAGCAGTACTTC. Protein sequence: CASSLGTDRFRSYEQYF.